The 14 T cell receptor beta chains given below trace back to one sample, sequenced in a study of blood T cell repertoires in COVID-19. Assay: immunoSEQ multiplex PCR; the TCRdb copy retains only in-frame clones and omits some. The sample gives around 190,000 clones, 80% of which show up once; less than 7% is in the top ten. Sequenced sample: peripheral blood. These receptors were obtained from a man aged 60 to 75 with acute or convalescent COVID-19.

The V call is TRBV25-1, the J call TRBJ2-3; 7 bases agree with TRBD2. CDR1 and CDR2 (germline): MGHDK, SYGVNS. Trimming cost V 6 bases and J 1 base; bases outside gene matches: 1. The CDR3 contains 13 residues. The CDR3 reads CASRLAGTDTQYF. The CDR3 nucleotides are TGTGCCAGCAGGCTAGCGGGCACAGATACGCAGTATTTT.

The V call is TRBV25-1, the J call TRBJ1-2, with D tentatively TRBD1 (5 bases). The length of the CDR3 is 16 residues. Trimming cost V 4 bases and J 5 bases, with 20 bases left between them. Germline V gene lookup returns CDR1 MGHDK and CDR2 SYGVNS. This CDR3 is CASSGTRQGAIYGYTF. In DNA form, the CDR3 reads TGTGCCAGCAGTGGCACTCGGCAGGGTGCTATATATGGCTACACCTTC.

The CDR3 nucleotides are TGCAGCGTGACCAGGAAGAGCGGGAGCTCCTACAATGAGCAGTTCTTC. Amino acid sequence: CSVTRKSGSSYNEQFF. The V call is TRBV29-1, the J call TRBJ2-1, with 8 bases aligning to TRBD2. Germline V gene lookup returns CDR1 SQVTM and CDR2 ANQGSEA. V gave up 6 bases and J gave up 0 bases; unmatched junction bases: 10. This CDR3 has 16 amino acids.

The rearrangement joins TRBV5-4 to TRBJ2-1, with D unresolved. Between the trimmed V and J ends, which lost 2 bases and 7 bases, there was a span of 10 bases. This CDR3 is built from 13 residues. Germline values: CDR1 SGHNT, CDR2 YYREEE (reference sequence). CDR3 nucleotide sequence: TGTGCCAGCAGCTTAAACTTCGAAAATGAGCAGTTCTTC. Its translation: CASSLNFENEQFF. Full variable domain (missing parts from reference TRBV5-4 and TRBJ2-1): ETGVTQSPTHLIKTRGQQVTLRCSSQSGHNTVSWYQQALGQGPQFIFQYYREEENGRGNFPPRFSGLQFPNYSSELNVNALELDDSALYLCASSLNFENEQFFGPGTRLTVL.

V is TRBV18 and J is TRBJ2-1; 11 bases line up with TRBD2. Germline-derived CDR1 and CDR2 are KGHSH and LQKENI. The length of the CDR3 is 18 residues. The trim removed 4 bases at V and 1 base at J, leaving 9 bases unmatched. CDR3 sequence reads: CASSLQLAGVTSYNEQFF. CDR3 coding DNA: TGTGCCAGCTCACTTCAACTAGCGGGAGTAACATCCTACAATGAGCAGTTCTTC.

The CDR3 region has the DNA TGTGCCAGCAGCCAGATGCGGACAGGGAATTCACCCCTCCACTTT. It specifies CASSQMRTGNSPLHF. V usage is TRBV3-1 (or the pseudogene TRBV3-2) and J usage is TRBJ1-6, with 8 bases that match TRBD1. J lost 7 bases, V lost 3 bases, and 5 bases had no gene match. The CDR3 spans 15 residues. Per germline, CDR1 LGHDT and CDR2 YNNKEL (reference sequence).

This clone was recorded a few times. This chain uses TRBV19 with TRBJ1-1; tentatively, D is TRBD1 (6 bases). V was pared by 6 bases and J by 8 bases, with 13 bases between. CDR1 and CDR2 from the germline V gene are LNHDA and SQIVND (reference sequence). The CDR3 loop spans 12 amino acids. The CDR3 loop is CASSPDSAEAFF. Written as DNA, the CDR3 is TGTGCCAGTAGCCCGGACAGCGCCGAAGCTTTCTTT.

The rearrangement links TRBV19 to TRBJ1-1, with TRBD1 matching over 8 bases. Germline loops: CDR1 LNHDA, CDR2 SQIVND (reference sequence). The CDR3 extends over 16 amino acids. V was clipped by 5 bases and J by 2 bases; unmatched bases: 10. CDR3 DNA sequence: TGTGCCAGTAGTCCCCTTCAGGGGGCCGCTAACACTGAAGCTTTCTTT. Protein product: CASSPLQGAANTEAFF.

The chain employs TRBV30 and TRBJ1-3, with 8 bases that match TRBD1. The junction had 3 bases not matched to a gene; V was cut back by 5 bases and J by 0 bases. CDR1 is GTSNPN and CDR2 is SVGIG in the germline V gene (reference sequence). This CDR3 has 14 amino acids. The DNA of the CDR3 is TGTGCCTGGGGACAGGGTTTCTCTGGAAACACCATATATTTT. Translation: CAWGQGFSGNTIYF.

CDR3 residues: CASSLVGTPYSTDTQYF. The DNA for the CDR3 is TGTGCCAGCAGCTTAGTAGGGACACCCTATTCCACAGATACGCAGTATTTT. The genes are TRBV7-2 and TRBJ2-3, with D possibly being TRBD1 (6 bases). Germline V gives CDR1 SGHTA, CDR2 FQGNSA. This CDR3 spans 17 amino acids. The ends were cut back, 1 base at V and 2 bases at J, with 16 bases in the middle.

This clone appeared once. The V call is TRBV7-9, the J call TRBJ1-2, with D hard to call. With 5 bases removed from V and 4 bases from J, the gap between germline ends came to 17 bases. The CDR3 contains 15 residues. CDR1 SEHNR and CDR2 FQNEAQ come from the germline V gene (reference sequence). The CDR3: CASSALRALAYGYTF. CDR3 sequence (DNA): TGTGCCAGCAGCGCTCTTCGCGCGCTAGCCTATGGCTACACCTTC.

This CDR3 reads CASSLSIGTSGNNEQFF. The CDR3 bases are TGCGCCAGCAGCTTGAGTATAGGGACTAGCGGAAACAATGAGCAGTTCTTC. This sequence joins TRBV5-1 and TRBJ2-1, with TRBD2 matching over 11 bases. The germline gives CDR1 SGHRS, CDR2 YFSETQ. This CDR3 spans 17 amino acids. Trimming took 1 base from V and 5 from J; bases not matched to a gene: 8.

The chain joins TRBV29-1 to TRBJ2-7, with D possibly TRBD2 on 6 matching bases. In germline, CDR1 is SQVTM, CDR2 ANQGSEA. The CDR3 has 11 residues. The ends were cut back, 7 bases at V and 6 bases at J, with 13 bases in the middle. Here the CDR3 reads CSALRGTEQYF. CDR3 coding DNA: TGCAGCGCGTTACGGGGGACCGAGCAGTACTTC.

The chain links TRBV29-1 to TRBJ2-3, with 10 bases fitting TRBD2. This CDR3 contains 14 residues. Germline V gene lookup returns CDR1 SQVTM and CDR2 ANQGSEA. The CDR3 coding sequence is TGCAGTCATGGGCTAGCGGGGGTCACAGATACGCAGTATTTT. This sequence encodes CSHGLAGVTDTQYF.